A single sample is the source of the 22 T cell receptor beta chains below, sequenced in a study of blood T cell repertoires in COVID-19. Generated by immunoSEQ multiplex PCR, the TCRdb table keeps only in-frame clones and is missing some. In the table there are about 250,000 clones, about 82% of which are singletons. The sample was peripheral blood. These receptors originate from a woman aged 60-75 years with active or convalescent COVID-19.

The chain couples TRBV6-1 to TRBJ2-2, with 7 bases matching TRBD2. V was pared by 3 bases and J by 6 bases, with 4 bases of the junction left unmatched. CDR1 is MNHNS and CDR2 is SASEGT in the germline V gene. The CDR3 totals 14 residues. CDR3 sequence reads: CASSDGRGSGELFF. DNA of the CDR3: TGTGCCAGCAGTGACGGGCGGGGGTCCGGGGAGCTGTTTTTT.

The chain joins TRBV5-1 to TRBJ2-2; TRBD1 agrees at 10 bases. The CDR3 loop spans 16 amino acids. V lost 4 bases and J lost 0; bases outside the gene matches: 3. Germline V gene lookup returns CDR1 SGHRS and CDR2 YFSETQ. The CDR3 is CASSQGQGANTGELFF. CDR3 nucleotides: TGCGCCAGCAGCCAAGGACAGGGGGCGAACACCGGGGAGCTGTTTTTT.

The chain combines TRBV28 with TRBJ1-1; maybe TRBD1 (5 bases). The CDR3 runs to 13 residues. Trimming shortened V by 10 bases and J by 1 base, and 13 bases separated the two germline ends. Germline V gene sequence: CDR1 MDHEN, CDR2 SYDVKM. Here the CDR3 reads CATTGDRNTEAFF. The CDR3 nucleotides read TGTGCCACTACGGGGGATCGGAACACTGAAGCTTTCTTT.

The rearrangement uses TRBV9 and TRBJ1-1; the D is unclear. The germline CDR1 and CDR2 sequences are SGDLS and YYNGEE. Trimming cost V 0 bases and J 1 base, with 10 bases left between them. The CDR3 length is 15 residues. Here the CDR3 reads CASSVGWPSNTEAFF. The CDR3 DNA follows: TGTGCCAGCAGCGTAGGATGGCCTTCGAACACTGAAGCTTTCTTT.

This clone occurred once. The chain recombines TRBV4-1 with TRBJ1-1; 7 bases agree with TRBD1. Looked up from germline, CDR1 is MGHRA and CDR2 is YSYEKL. V trimming: 1 base; J trimming: 3 bases; junction bases outside the gene matches: 5. The CDR3 totals 15 residues. CDR3 sequence (DNA): TGCGCCAGCAGCCAAGGGCGACAGGGTTACACTGAAGCTTTCTTT. The encoded protein is CASSQGRQGYTEAFF.

The CDR3 nucleotides read TGTGCCAGCAGCCCAGGACTAGCGGGGGCCCCCACAGATACGCAGTATTTT. Protein sequence: CASSPGLAGAPTDTQYF. The chain joins TRBV27 to TRBJ2-3; the match to TRBD2 covers 13 bases. The germline V gene encodes CDR1 MNHEY and CDR2 SMNVEV (reference sequence). The V gene end was trimmed by 6 bases and the J gene end by 2 bases; junction bases not matched to a gene: 8. CDR3 length: 17 amino acids.

The rearrangement joins TRBV29-1 to TRBJ2-2; the D gene is possibly TRBD1 (6 bases). Trimming cost V 4 bases and J 6 bases, with 15 bases left between them. The CDR3 is 14 amino acids. Germline V lookup: CDR1 SQVTM, CDR2 ANQGSEA. The CDR3, as DNA: TGCAGCGTTGTCAGGGGTAGCCTGCCCGGGGAGCTGTTTTTT. Amino acid sequence: CSVVRGSLPGELFF.

The chain combines TRBV10-2 with TRBJ1-4, with TRBD1 matching 7 bases. Germline assignment: CDR1 WSHSY and CDR2 SAAADI. J lost 10 bases, V lost 3 bases, and 14 bases had no gene match. The CDR3 totals 16 residues. CDR3 coding DNA: TGCGCCAGCAGTGAAGACAGGGAGGCCCTGGGTGGAAAACTGTTTTTT. It yields the protein CASSEDREALGGKLFF.

This chain uses TRBV10-3 with TRBJ1-6, with 9 bases lining up with TRBD1. V was pared by 10 bases and J by 9 bases, with 7 bases of the junction left unmatched. Per the germline V gene, CDR1 is ENHRY and CDR2 is SYGVKD. CDR3 length equals 13 residues. CDR3 bases: TGTGCCAACCGACAGGGGGAAGGTTCACCCCTCCACTTT. The encoded protein is CANRQGEGSPLHF.

This chain links TRBV11-3 with TRBJ2-5; 7 nucleotides align to TRBD1. The CDR3 extends over 17 amino acids. V gave up 4 bases and J gave up 2 bases; unmatched junction bases: 13. Looked up from germline, CDR1 is SGHNT and CDR2 is YENEEA. The CDR3 spells CASSSGTVRTIQETQYF. The CDR3, as DNA: TGTGCCAGCAGCTCGGGGACAGTGCGCACGATACAAGAGACCCAGTACTTC.

The CDR3 DNA follows: TGTGCCAGCAGTTTATGGCGGGGGCAAGGTGAAGCTTTCTTT. It yields the protein CASSLWRGQGEAFF. J is TRBJ1-1 and V is TRBV28, with D perhaps matching TRBD1 (6 bases). V lost 0 bases and J 7 bases, leaving 12 bases between the germline ends. The germline V gene encodes CDR1 MDHEN and CDR2 SYDVKM. The CDR3 covers 14 residues. Full variable domain (remainder filled in from reference TRBV28 and TRBJ1-1): DVKVTQSSRYLVKRTGEKVFLECVQDMDHENMFWYRQDPGLGLRLIYFSYDVKMKEKGDIPEGYSVSREKKERFSLILESASTNQTSMYLCASSLWRGQGEAFFGQGTRLTVV.

About this clone: The same CDR3 arises from other DNA sequences in this sample as well. The chain employs TRBV28 and TRBJ1-5; 7 bases match TRBD1. Germline CDR1 is MDHEN and CDR2 is SYDVKM. The CDR3 is 15 amino acids. With 6 bases clipped from V and 0 bases from J, the junction kept 5 bases outside the gene matches. In nucleotides, the CDR3 is TGTGCCAGCAGCCCGACAGGGTATAGCAATCAGCCCCAGCATTTT. Translating it yields CASSPTGYSNQPQHF. Full variable domain (rest looked up from reference TRBV28 and TRBJ1-5): DVKVTQSSRYLVKRTGEKVFLECVQDMDHENMFWYRQDPGLGLRLIYFSYDVKMKEKGDIPEGYSVSREKKERFSLILESASTNQTSMYLCASSPTGYSNQPQHFGDGTRLSIL.

The chain is built from TRBV6-1 and TRBJ2-1; 10 bases fit TRBD1. V lost 2 bases to trimming and J lost 9 bases; unmatched junction nucleotides: 10. Germline values: CDR1 MNHNS, CDR2 SASEGT. This CDR3 has 16 amino acids. This chain's CDR3 is CASSEFRDRGLGEQFF. Here the CDR3 DNA reads TGTGCCAGCAGTGAATTTCGGGACAGGGGTTTAGGTGAGCAGTTCTTC.

The chain uses TRBV4-2 and TRBJ1-4, with 7 bases fitting TRBD1. The CDR3 is 15 residues long. The trim removed 0 bases at V and 3 bases at J, leaving 1 base unmatched. CDR1 and CDR2 from the germline V gene are LGHNA and YNFKEQ. The CDR3 DNA sequence: TGTGCCAGCAGCCAAGACGGGACAGCTAATGAAAAACTGTTTTTT. Its protein is CASSQDGTANEKLFF.

The chain couples TRBV3-1 (or the pseudogene TRBV3-2) to TRBJ1-1; TRBD1 matches at 7 bases. The V gene end was trimmed by 4 bases and the J gene end by 3 bases; junction bases not matched to a gene: 11. From germline, CDR1 is LGHDT and CDR2 YNNKEL (reference sequence). The CDR3 consists of 16 residues. The CDR3 nucleotides are TGTGCCAGCAGCCGCGGGGACTCAGGGGGGCACACTGAAGCTTTCTTT. Amino acids: CASSRGDSGGHTEAFF.

This clone has a count of ten or more. The chain couples TRBV5-1 to TRBJ2-1; 10 nucleotides agree with TRBD2. CDR3 length equals 16 residues. Germline V gene lookup returns CDR1 SGHRS and CDR2 YFSETQ. V lost 4 bases to trimming and J lost 6 bases; unmatched junction nucleotides: 10. CDR3 sequence (DNA): TGCGCCAGCAGCCGCCAGCGGGGGGGTCTCTTCAATGAGCAGTTCTTC. Residues: CASSRQRGGLFNEQFF.

The V and J genes are TRBV9 and TRBJ1-2, with 8 nucleotides matching TRBD1. This CDR3 is built from 14 residues. V gave up 4 bases and J gave up 4 bases; unmatched junction bases: 6. Germline CDR1 is SGDLS and CDR2 is YYNGEE. In nucleotides, the CDR3 is TGTGCCAGCAGCCCGGACAGGGCGGGCTATGGCTACACCTTC. It codes for CASSPDRAGYGYTF.

This clone is a singleton in its sample. For the CDR3, the DNA is TGTGCCTGGAGTGCGGGAATCGGCAATCAGCCCCAGCATTTT. Encoded protein: CAWSAGIGNQPQHF. This chain connects TRBV30 to TRBJ1-5; D remains unclear. V lost 1 base, J lost 2 bases, and 9 bases lay in between. Germline CDR1 and CDR2: GTSNPN and SVGIG (reference sequence). The CDR3 spans 14 residues.

The rearrangement joins TRBV7-2 to TRBJ2-5; the D gene is possibly TRBD2 (5 bases). Germline lookup yields CDR1 SGHTA and CDR2 FQGNSA. V lost 0 bases to trimming and J lost 4 bases, with 12 bases between them. This CDR3 region has 15 residues. The CDR3 spells CASSLARLAGETQYF. In DNA form, the CDR3 reads TGTGCCAGCAGCTTAGCGCGTCTCGCGGGAGAGACCCAGTACTTC. Based on the CDR3 plus reference TRBV7-2 and TRBJ2-5, the full variable domain is GAGVSQSPSNKVTEKGKDVELRCDPISGHTALYWYRQSLGQGLEFLIYFQGNSAPDKSGLPSDRFSAERTGGSVSTLTIQRTQQEDSAVYLCASSLARLAGETQYFGPGTRLLVL.

The chain combines TRBV5-4 with TRBJ2-1; 9 bases agree with TRBD2. Losses at the gene ends were 7 bases for V and 4 bases for J; bases not matched to a gene: 6. There are 14 residues in the CDR3. Germline CDR1 SGHNT, CDR2 YYREEE (reference sequence). In DNA, the CDR3 is TGTGCCAGCGCTATAGCGGGGGTATACAATGAGCAGTTCTTC. It specifies CASAIAGVYNEQFF. The entire variable domain, with the rest obtained from reference TRBV5-4 and TRBJ2-1, is as follows: ETGVTQSPTHLIKTRGQQVTLRCSSQSGHNTVSWYQQALGQGPQFIFQYYREEENGRGNFPPRFSGLQFPNYSSELNVNALELDDSALYLCASAIAGVYNEQFFGPGTRLTVL.

Ten or more counts support this clone. J is TRBJ1-2 and V is TRBV5-1, with D unclear. CDR3 length: 14 residues. The germline gives CDR1 SGHRS, CDR2 YFSETQ. The V end was cut by 6 bases, the J end by 7 bases, with 19 bases between. The CDR3 reads CASNPAGSLGGYTF. CDR3 coding DNA: TGCGCCAGCAATCCCGCCGGGAGCCTAGGTGGCTACACCTTC.

This chain joins TRBV5-1 and TRBJ2-7; TRBD1 is a possible D gene (6 bases). V was clipped by 4 bases and J by 3 bases, with 11 bases between them. The CDR3 is made up of 13 amino acids. Germline CDR1 SGHRS, CDR2 YFSETQ. The CDR3 DNA is TGCGCCAGCAGCCCAAGGACAGACTACGAGCAGTACTTC. This codes for CASSPRTDYEQYF.